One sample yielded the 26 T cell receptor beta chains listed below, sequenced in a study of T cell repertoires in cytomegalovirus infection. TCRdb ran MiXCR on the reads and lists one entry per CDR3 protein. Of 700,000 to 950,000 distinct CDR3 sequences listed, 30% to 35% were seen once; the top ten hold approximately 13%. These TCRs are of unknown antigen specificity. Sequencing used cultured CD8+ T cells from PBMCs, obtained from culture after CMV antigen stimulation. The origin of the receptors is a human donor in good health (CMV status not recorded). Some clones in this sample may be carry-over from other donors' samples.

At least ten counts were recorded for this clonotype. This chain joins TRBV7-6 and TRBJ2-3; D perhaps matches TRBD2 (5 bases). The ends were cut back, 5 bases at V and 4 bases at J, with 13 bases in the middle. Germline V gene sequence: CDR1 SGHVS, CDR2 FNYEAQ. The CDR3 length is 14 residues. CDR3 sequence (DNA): TGTGCCAGCAGCCCCAGAAGGACTGCAGATACGCAGTATTTT. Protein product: CASSPRRTADTQYF.

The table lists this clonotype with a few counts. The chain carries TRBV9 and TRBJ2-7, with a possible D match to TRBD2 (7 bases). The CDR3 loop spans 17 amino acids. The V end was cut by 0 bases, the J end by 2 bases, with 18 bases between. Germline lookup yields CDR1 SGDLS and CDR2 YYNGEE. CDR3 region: CASSVGGGLADTYEQYF. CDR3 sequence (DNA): TGTGCCAGCAGCGTAGGGGGGGGGCTAGCGGATACCTACGAGCAGTACTTC.

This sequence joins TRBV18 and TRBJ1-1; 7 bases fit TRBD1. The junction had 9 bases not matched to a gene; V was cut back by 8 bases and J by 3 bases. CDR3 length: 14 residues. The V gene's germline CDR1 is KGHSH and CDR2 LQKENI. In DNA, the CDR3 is TGTGCCAGCAAGCACAGGGGAATGGACACTGAAGCTTTCTTT. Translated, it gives CASKHRGMDTEAFF. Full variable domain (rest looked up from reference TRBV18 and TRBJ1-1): NAGVMQNPRHLVRRRGQEARLRCSPMKGHSHVYWYRQLPEEGLKFMVYLQKENIIDESGMPKERFSAEFPKEGPSILRIQQVVRGDSAAYFCASKHRGMDTEAFFGQGTRLTVV.

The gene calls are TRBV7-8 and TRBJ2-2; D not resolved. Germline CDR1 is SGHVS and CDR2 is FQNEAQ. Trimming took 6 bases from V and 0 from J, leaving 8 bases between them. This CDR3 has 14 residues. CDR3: CASREEPNTGELFF. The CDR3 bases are TGTGCCAGCAGAGAGGAACCGAACACCGGGGAGCTGTTTTTT.

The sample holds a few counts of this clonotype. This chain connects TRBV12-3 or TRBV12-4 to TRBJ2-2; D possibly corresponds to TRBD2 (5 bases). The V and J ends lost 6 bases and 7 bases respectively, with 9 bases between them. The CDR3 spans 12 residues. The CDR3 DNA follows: TGTGCCAGCAGGCAGCGGAGCGGGGAGCTGTTTTTT. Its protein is CASRQRSGELFF.

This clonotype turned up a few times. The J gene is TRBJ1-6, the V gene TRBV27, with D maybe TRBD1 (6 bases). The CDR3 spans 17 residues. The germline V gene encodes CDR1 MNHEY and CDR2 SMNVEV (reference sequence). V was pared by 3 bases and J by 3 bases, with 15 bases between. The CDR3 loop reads CASSFLQGGSYNSPLHF. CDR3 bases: TGTGCCAGCAGTTTCTTACAGGGTGGAAGCTATAATTCACCCCTCCACTTT.

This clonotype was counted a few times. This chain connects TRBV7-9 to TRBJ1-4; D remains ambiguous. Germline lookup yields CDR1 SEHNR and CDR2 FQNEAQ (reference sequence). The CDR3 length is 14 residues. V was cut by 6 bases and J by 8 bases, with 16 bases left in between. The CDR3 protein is CASSQATQEEKLFF. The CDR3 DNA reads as TGTGCCAGCAGTCAAGCCACTCAGGAGGAAAAACTGTTTTTT.

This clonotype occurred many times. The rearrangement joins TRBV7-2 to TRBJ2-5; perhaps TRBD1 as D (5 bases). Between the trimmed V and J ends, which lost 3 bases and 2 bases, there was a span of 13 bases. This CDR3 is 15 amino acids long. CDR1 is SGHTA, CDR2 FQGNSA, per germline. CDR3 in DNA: TGTGCCAGCAGCTTGGCAGGGTTTTCACAAGAGACCCAGTACTTC. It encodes CASSLAGFSQETQYF.

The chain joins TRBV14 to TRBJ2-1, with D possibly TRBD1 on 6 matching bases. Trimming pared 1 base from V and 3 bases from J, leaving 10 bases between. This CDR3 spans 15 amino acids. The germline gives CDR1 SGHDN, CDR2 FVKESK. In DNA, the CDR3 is TGTGCCAGCAGCCAAGCTTGGGGGCTCTACAATGAGCAGTTCTTC. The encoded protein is CASSQAWGLYNEQFF.

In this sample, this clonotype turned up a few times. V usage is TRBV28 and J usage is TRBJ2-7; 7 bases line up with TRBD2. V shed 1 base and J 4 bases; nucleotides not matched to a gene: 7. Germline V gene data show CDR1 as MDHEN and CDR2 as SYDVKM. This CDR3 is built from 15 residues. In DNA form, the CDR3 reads TGTGCCAGCAGTTTATTGGGCGGGAGTTTATACGAGCAGTACTTC. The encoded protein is CASSLLGGSLYEQYF. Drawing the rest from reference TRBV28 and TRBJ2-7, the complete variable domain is DVKVTQSSRYLVKRTGEKVFLECVQDMDHENMFWYRQDPGLGLRLIYFSYDVKMKEKGDIPEGYSVSREKKERFSLILESASTNQTSMYLCASSLLGGSLYEQYFGPGTRLTVT.

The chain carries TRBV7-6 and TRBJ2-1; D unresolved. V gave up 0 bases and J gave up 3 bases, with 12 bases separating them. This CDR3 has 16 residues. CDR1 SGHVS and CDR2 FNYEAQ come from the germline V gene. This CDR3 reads CASSLATRPGYNEQFF. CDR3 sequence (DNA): TGTGCCAGCAGCTTAGCGACTCGTCCCGGCTACAATGAGCAGTTCTTC. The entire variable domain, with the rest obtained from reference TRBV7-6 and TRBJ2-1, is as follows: GAGVSQSPRYKVTKRGQDVALRCDPISGHVSLYWYRQALGQGPEFLTYFNYEAQQDKSGLPNDRFSAERPEGSISTLTIQRTEQRDSAMYRCASSLATRPGYNEQFFGPGTRLTVL.

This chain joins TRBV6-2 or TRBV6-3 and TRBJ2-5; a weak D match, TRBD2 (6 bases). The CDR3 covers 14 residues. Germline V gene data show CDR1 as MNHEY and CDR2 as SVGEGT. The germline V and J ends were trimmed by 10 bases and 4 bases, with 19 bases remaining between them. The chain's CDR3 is CATTGDAGRETQYF. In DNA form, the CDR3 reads TGTGCCACCACGGGGGACGCAGGGAGAGAGACCCAGTACTTC.

CDR3: CATSDYLQGTTDTQYF. CDR3 bases: TGTGCCACCAGTGACTATCTTCAGGGAACGACAGATACGCAGTATTTT. The chain combines TRBV24-1 with TRBJ2-3, with D perhaps matching TRBD1 (5 bases). Germline lookup yields CDR1 KGHDR and CDR2 SFDVKD. The V gene lost 4 bases and the J gene lost 3 bases, with 16 bases spanning the gap. The CDR3 extends over 16 amino acids.

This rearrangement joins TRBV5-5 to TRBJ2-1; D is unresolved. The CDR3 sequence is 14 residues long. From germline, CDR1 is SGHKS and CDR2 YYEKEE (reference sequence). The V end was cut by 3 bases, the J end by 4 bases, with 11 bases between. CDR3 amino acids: CASSSHTGYNEQFF. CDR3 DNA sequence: TGTGCCAGCAGCTCTCACACTGGTTACAATGAGCAGTTCTTC.

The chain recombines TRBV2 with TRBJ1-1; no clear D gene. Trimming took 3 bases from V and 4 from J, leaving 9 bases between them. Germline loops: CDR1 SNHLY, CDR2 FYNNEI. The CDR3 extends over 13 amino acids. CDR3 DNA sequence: TGTGCCAGCAGTGATGGAGTGCGCACTGAAGCTTTCTTT. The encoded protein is CASSDGVRTEAFF.

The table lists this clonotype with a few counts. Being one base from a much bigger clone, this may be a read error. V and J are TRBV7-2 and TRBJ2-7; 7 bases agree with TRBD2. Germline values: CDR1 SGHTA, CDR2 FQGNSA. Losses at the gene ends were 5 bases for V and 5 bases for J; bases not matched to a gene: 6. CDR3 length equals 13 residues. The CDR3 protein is CASSPGLVHEQYF. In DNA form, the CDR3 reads TGTGCCAGCAGCCCCGGACTAGTTCACGAGCAGTACTTC.

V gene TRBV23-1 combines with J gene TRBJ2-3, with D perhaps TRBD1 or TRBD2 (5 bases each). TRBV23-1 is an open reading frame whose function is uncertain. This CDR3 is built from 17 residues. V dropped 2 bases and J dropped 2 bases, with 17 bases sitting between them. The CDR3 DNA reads TGCGCCAGCAGTCAACGGGGATGGGACCAATACACAGATACGCAGTATTTT. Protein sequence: CASSQRGWDQYTDTQYF.

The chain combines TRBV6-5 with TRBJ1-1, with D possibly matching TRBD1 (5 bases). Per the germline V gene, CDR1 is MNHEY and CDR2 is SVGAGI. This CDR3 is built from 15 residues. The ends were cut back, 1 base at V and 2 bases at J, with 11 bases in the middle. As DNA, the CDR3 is TGTGCCAGCAGTTACTGGGGGACGGGAAACACTGAAGCTTTCTTT. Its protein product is CASSYWGTGNTEAFF.

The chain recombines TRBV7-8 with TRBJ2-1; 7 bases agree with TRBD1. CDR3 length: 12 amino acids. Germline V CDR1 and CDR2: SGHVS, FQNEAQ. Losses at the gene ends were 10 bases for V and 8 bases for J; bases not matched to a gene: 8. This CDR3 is CATIQGRDEQFF. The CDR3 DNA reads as TGTGCCACGATACAGGGGCGGGATGAGCAGTTCTTC.

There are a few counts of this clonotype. CDR3 bases: TGCAGCGTTGAATCAGACACTAACTATGGCTACACCTTC. Protein: CSVESDTNYGYTF. The chain carries TRBV29-1 and TRBJ1-2; no firm D call. The CDR3 sequence is 13 residues long. V lost 2 bases to trimming and J lost 0 bases, with 7 bases between them. In germline, CDR1 is SQVTM, CDR2 ANQGSEA.

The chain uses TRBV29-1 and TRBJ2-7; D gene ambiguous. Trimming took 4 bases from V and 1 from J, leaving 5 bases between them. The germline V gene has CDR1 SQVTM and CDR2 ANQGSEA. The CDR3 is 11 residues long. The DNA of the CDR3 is TGCAGCGTTGTAGCATCCTACGAGCAGTACTTC. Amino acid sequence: CSVVASYEQYF.

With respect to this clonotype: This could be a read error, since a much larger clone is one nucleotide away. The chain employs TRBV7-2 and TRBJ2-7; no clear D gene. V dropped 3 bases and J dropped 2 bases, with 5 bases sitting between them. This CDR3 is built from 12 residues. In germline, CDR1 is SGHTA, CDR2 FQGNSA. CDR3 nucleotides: TGTGCCAGCAGCTTCCGACCCTACGAGCAGTACTTC. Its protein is CASSFRPYEQYF.

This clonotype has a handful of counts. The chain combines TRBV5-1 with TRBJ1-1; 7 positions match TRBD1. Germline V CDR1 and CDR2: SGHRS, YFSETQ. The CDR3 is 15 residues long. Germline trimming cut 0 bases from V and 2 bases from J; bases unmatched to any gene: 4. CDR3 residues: CASSLEGGANTEAFF. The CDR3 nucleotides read TGCGCCAGCAGCTTGGAAGGGGGCGCAAACACTGAAGCTTTCTTT.

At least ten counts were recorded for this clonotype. CDR3: CASSFRGPIRTGEELPPMNTEAFF. The CDR3 nucleotides read TGTGCCAGCAGTTTCAGGGGCCCGATTCGGACAGGCGAGGAACTCCCCCCTATGAACACTGAAGCTTTCTTT. V and J are TRBV12-3 or TRBV12-4 and TRBJ1-1; 7 bases fit TRBD1. The CDR3 contains 24 residues. The V and J ends lost 3 bases and 0 bases, in that order; junction bases with no gene match: 31.

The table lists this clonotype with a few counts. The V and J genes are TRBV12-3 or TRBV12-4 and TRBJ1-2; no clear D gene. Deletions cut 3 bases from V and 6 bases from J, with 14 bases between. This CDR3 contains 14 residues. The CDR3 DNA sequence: TGTGCCAGCAGTTTTTGGGGTTCTATGGATGGCTACACCTTC. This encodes CASSFWGSMDGYTF.

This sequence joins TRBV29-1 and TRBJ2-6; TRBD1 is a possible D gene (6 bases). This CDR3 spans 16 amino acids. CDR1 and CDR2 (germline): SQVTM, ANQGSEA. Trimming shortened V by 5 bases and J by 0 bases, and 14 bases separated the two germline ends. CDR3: CSVSGTSNSGANVLTF. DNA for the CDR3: TGCAGCGTTAGTGGGACATCGAACTCTGGGGCCAACGTCCTGACTTTC.